This paragraph reports one T cell receptor (beta chain). Its antigen specificity is not known. One base away there is no much larger clone; base qualities are not given. The data were taken from a study of technical replicates of blood from several donors (dated by TCRdb to 2015 to 2018). The library was produced with the immunoSEQ multiplex PCR assay. TCRdb took over this immuneACCESS table, retaining in-frame rearrangements with V and J assigned. Such tables are incomplete; in checked studies, under half of the missing clones stem from an unresolved V gene, and the remainder is unexplained. In this sample the table shows roughly 57,000 clones, around 96% of which occur a single time. About 3.2% of the sample lies in the top ten. CDR1 and CDR2, looked up from the germline V gene, are LGHNA and YNFKEQ. The CDR3, from cysteine to phenylalanine, totals 14 residues. The sequence is cut down to CDR3 DNA, 42 bases in frame from base 1.

The sequence derives from a human donor in good health. Some clones in this sample may be carry-over from other donors' samples. The material sequenced was PBMCs. Recombination linked TRBV4-2 to TRBJ2-5, with a weak D call of TRBD2 (5 bases match). The J call could be wrong; TRBJ2-7 is a better fit for the DNA end. The DNA is TGTGCCAGCAGCCAGACTACAGCGAACTACGAGCAGTACTTC. It codes for CASSQTTANYEQYF.